This TCR beta chain is from a study of post-analysis software for immune sequencing data. Study at large: Progressive-relapsing, secondary progressive and relapsing-remitting multiple sclerosis were among the disease courses included.

In regard to this clonotype: Antigen: not known.

Every TCR beta cDNA library bore unique molecular identifiers. T cells, about 0.95 to 11 million of them, yielded some 510,000 cDNA molecules. TCRdb reprocessed the PCR reads via MiXCR and lists one record per CDR3 protein. The table has hundreds of thousands of distinct CDR3 sequences, about 60% seen once. General observations from the study: Same-batch samples co-clustered strongly by F measure. Multiple sclerosis was associated with a significant reduction in normalized Chao1 diversity relative to controls. Comparison of patients with controls showed roughly five TRBV segments more frequent in patients, TRBV5-6, TRBV5-1 and TRBV20-1 among them.

Germline CDR1 is SGHRS and CDR2 is YFSETQ. V lost 4 bases and J 7 bases, leaving 17 bases between the germline ends. The CDR3 sequence is 14 residues long. The chain links TRBV5-1 to TRBJ1-2; TRBD1 might be the D (5 bases). This sequence was found in a girl aged 2-10 years with multiple sclerosis. Material: blood. In DNA form, the CDR3 reads TGCGCCAGCAGCCCCTGGGACCCGTTCGTTGGCTACACCTTC. Amino acid sequence: CASSPWDPFVGYTF. Looking up the rest from reference TRBV5-1 and TRBJ1-2 gives the full variable domain: KAGVTQTPRYLIKTRGQQVTLSCSPISGHRSVSWYQQTPGQGLQFLFEYFSETQRNKGNFPGRFSGRQFSNSRSEMNVSTLELGDSALYLCASSPWDPFVGYTFGSGTRLTVV.